This paragraph reports one TCR beta chain. This sample is drawn from a study of blood T cell repertoires in COVID-19. CDR1 MGHRA and CDR2 YSYEKL come from the germline V gene. The CDR3 runs to 16 residues. The ends lost 5 bases at V and 5 bases at J; junction bases unmatched: 9. Original data processing: Estimation of nucleated cell counts relied on the amplification of reference gene primers. Only in-frame clones appear in the TCRdb table, and some are missing; sequencing was by immunoSEQ multiplex PCR. That table supplies the V and J calls and clone size; D and trimming were determined from the DNA. The sample lists 250,000 or so clones, around 93% occurring once. Participants' reported clinical history set cohort assignment.

Sequences were obtained from PBMCs or T cells enriched from blood (not recorded which). This chain links TRBV4-1 with TRBJ2-5; 12 bases map to TRBD1. The receptor was derived from a human donor in a cohort exposed to, infected with or recovered from COVID-19 (not recorded which). The donor label of this sample is uncertain. In DNA, the CDR3 is TGCGCCAGCAGCACCTGGGACAGGGGGCGAGGGGAGACCCAGTACTTC. This codes for CASSTWDRGRGETQYF.